Below are 6 T cell receptor beta chains sequenced from a single sample in a study of T cells in localized non-small cell lung cancer. Assay: immunoSEQ multiplex PCR; the TCRdb copy retains only in-frame clones and omits some. The table lists roughly 58,000 clones, roughly 76% of them singletons, with approximately 4.7% in the top ten. Sequenced material: PBMCs, taken before any cancer treatment. The receptors originated from a man aged 35-69 years with stage II lung adenocarcinoma.

As DNA, the CDR3 is TGTGCCAGCAGCCAAGATGGGGGCAGGGGGCGATGGCGAGAGACCCAGTACTTC. It yields the protein CASSQDGGRGRWRETQYF. The J gene is TRBJ2-5, the V gene TRBV14; 8 positions agree with TRBD1. Germline V gene data show CDR1 as SGHDN and CDR2 as FVKESK. V lost 0 bases and J lost 4; bases outside the gene matches: 13. The CDR3 spans 18 residues. Full variable domain (outside the CDR3, taken from reference TRBV14 and TRBJ2-5): EAGVTQFPSHSVIEKGQTVTLRCDPISGHDNLYWYRRVMGKEIKFLLHFVKESKQDESGMPNNRFLAERTGGTYSTLKVQPAELEDSGVYFCASSQDGGRGRWRETQYFGPGTRLLVL.

The chain recombines TRBV6-5 with TRBJ1-3, with TRBD1 identical over 7 bases. Trimming removed 0 bases from V and 3 bases from J; junction bases left unmatched: 2. The CDR3 has 15 residues. Germline V gene sequence: CDR1 MNHEY, CDR2 SVGAGI. The CDR3 spells CASSYSGQLGNTIYF. CDR3 coding DNA: TGTGCCAGCAGTTACTCGGGACAGCTTGGAAACACCATATATTTT.

The rearrangement joins TRBV19 to TRBJ1-2; 10 bases line up with TRBD1. The ends lost 4 bases at V and 8 bases at J; junction bases unmatched: 7. The CDR3 spans 14 residues. CDR1 and CDR2 from the germline V gene are LNHDA and SQIVND (reference sequence). In nucleotides, the CDR3 is TGTGCCAGTAGTACCCGGGACAGGGGAAGGGGCTACACCTTC. It is translated as CASSTRDRGRGYTF. The complete variable domain, with remaining parts taken from reference TRBV19 and TRBJ1-2, reads DGGITQSPKYLFRKEGQNVTLSCEQNLNHDAMYWYRQDPGQGLRLIYYSQIVNDFQKGDIAEGYSVSREKKESFPLTVTSAQKNPTAFYLCASSTRDRGRGYTFGSGTRLTVV.

The rearrangement uses TRBV18 and TRBJ2-7; D is uncertain. The CDR3 has 12 residues. Germline V CDR1 and CDR2: KGHSH, LQKENI. With 1 base removed from V and 6 bases from J, the gap between germline ends came to 7 bases. The CDR3 loop is CASSPQGTEQYF. The DNA for the CDR3 is TGTGCCAGCTCACCACAGGGAACCGAGCAGTACTTC.

The rearrangement uses TRBV5-1 and TRBJ1-1, with D possibly matching TRBD1 (6 bases). CDR1 is SGHRS and CDR2 is YFSETQ in the germline V gene. Trimming shortened V by 3 bases and J by 2 bases, and 14 bases separated the two germline ends. The CDR3 runs to 15 residues. Written as DNA, the CDR3 is TGCGCCAGCAGCTCAATTGACAGGAGCAACACTGAAGCTTTCTTT. Its translation is CASSSIDRSNTEAFF.

This clone was detected a few times. The chain is built from TRBV7-2 and TRBJ2-7; 8 bases line up with TRBD2. Germline CDR1 reads SGHTA; CDR2 reads FQGNSA. The CDR3 spans 18 residues. After removal of 5 bases from V and 3 bases from J, the junction contained 18 bases not matched to a gene. The CDR3 loop is CASSPRGPGAGGNYEQYF. CDR3 nucleotides: TGTGCCAGCAGCCCACGGGGTCCGGGGGCGGGAGGCAACTACGAGCAGTACTTC.